This is a list of T cell receptor beta chains from one sample in a study of CD8 T cells in Susac syndrome. TCRdb re-derived calls from the immunoSEQ multiplex PCR reads in MiXCR, one entry per CDR3 protein. The sample contains some 140,000 distinct CDR3 sequences, roughly 94% of which appear only once. Sequencing was performed on CD8+ T cells from PBMCs. The receptor set was obtained from a human donor with Susac syndrome. CDR3s include the opening cysteine and the closing phenylalanine or tryptophan. Each record gives: V gene, clone size, J gene, D gene, CDR3 DNA, CDR3 protein. A D gene is named only where the DNA matches it firmly. Rows give clone size only sometimes, using once, few, many, or a class for an expanded clone.

>TRBV20-1|.|TRBJ1-1|.
TGCAGCCCTAGGGCGACATATCATAAGAACACTGAAGCTTTCTTT
CSPRATYHKNTEAFF
>TRBV6-5|.|TRBJ2-3|.
TGTGCCAGCAGTTACTCCACCTCAGGGACCACAGATACGCAGTATTTT
CASSYSTSGTTDTQYF
>TRBV12-3/TRBV12-4|.|TRBJ2-1|TRBD2
TGTGCCAGCAGTCCTAGCGGGAGTGAGCAGTTCTTC
CASSPSGSEQFF
>TRBV2|.|TRBJ2-3|.
TGTGCCAGCAGTGAATTTCCAGGGGTTACAGATACGCAGTATTTT
CASSEFPGVTDTQYF
>TRBV12-3/TRBV12-4|few|TRBJ2-3|TRBD1
TGTGCCAGCAGTTTAGGGGACAGGGGCACAGATACGCAGTATTTT
CASSLGDRGTDTQYF
>TRBV2|once|TRBJ2-4|.
TGTGCCAGCAGTGACCTAGGGTCCAAAAACATTCAGTACTTC
CASSDLGSKNIQYF
>TRBV12-3/TRBV12-4|once|TRBJ1-4|TRBD1
TGTGCCAGCAGTTGGGACAGGGAAGATGGTGAAAAACTGTTTTTT
CASSWDREDGEKLFF
>TRBV29-1|.|TRBJ1-2|TRBD1
TGCAGCGCGACAGGGGTAGGGTATGGCTACACCTTC
CSATGVGYGYTF
>TRBV20-1|few|TRBJ2-1|.
TGCAGTGCTCCCCTGGAGGGCCAATCCTACAATGAGCAGTTCTTC
CSAPLEGQSYNEQFF
>TRBV7-9|.|TRBJ2-5|.
TGTGCCAGCAGTTCCTTTGACTATAAAGAGACCCAGTACTTC
CASSSFDYKETQYF
>TRBV4-1|.|TRBJ1-1|.
TGCGCCAGCAGCCCTACACAGACCAACACTGAAGCTTTCTTT
CASSPTQTNTEAFF
>TRBV9|.|TRBJ2-6|.
TGTGCCAGCAGCGTATGGGGGGGGCCCTCTGGGGCCAACGTCCTGACTTTC
CASSVWGGPSGANVLTF
>TRBV4-1|.|TRBJ1-1|.
TGCGCCAGCAGCCAAGGGTTGTCTCCGAACACTGAAGCTTTCTTT
CASSQGLSPNTEAFF
>TRBV20-1|once|TRBJ2-3|TRBD2
TGCAGTGCCCCTGGGGACCTAGCGGAGGGCACAGATACGCAGTATTTT
CSAPGDLAEGTDTQYF
>TRBV7-6|.|TRBJ2-1|TRBD2
TGTGCCAGCAGCTTATCCCCTAGCGGGAGCTCCTACAATGAGCAGTTCTTC
CASSLSPSGSSYNEQFF
>TRBV6-6|.|TRBJ2-7|TRBD2
TGTGCCAGCAGCGATAGCGGGGGAACCTTCTACGAGCAGTACTTC
CASSDSGGTFYEQYF
>TRBV13|.|TRBJ2-1|.
TGTGCCAGCAGCTTAGGGCGGGGTAAGCAGTTCTTC
CASSLGRGKQFF
>TRBV12-3/TRBV12-4|once|TRBJ1-1|.
TGTGCCAGCGGATTAGGGGTACCGACTGAAGCTTTCTTT
CASGLGVPTEAFF
>TRBV6-5|.|TRBJ1-1|.
TGTGCCAGCAGTTACATGTCGAGCCCCACCCCTGAAGCTTTCTTT
CASSYMSSPTPEAFF
>TRBV12-5|.|TRBJ2-7|.
TGTGCTAGTGGTTTGGTACAAGCAGGGTGGATCTACGAGCAGTACTTC
CASGLVQAGWIYEQYF
>TRBV25-1|once|TRBJ2-1|.
TGTGCCAGCAGTGATGGTGGAGGGGTCGAGCAGTTCTTC
CASSDGGGVEQFF
>TRBV19|.|TRBJ2-1|.
TGTGCCAGCATCGGGCGGAGCGTAGGCGAGCAGTTCTTC
CASIGRSVGEQFF
>TRBV7-9|.|TRBJ2-3|TRBD2
TGTGCCAGCAGCCCTAGCCGGGGGGGTACAGATACGCAGTATTTT
CASSPSRGGTDTQYF
>TRBV27|.|TRBJ1-2|.
TGTGCCAGCAGTGCGGGACCGCCCTATGGCTACACCTTC
CASSAGPPYGYTF
>TRBV6-4|.|TRBJ2-1|.
TGTGCCAGCTCACCCGCGCTATACAATGAGCAGTTCTTC
CASSPALYNEQFF
>TRBV27|.|TRBJ1-2|TRBD1
TGTGCCAGCACTTTTATAGGACAGGGCATAGCTAACTATGGCTACACCTTC
CASTFIGQGIANYGYTF
>TRBV4-1|once|TRBJ2-7|.
TGCGCCAGCAGCCAGGACAGTTTCTACGAGCAGTACTTC
CASSQDSFYEQYF
>TRBV4-1|.|TRBJ2-5|TRBD1
TGCGCCAGCAGCCAAGAACGGGACAGACAAGAGACCCAGTACTTC
CASSQERDRQETQYF
>TRBV5-4|.|TRBJ1-1|.
TGTGCCAGCAGCTCAGGGTACACTGAAGCTTTCTTT
CASSSGYTEAFF
>TRBV30|.|TRBJ1-1|TRBD1
TGTGCCTGGAGCCGGGATCGGACAGGGGAAGCGAACACTGAAGCTTTCTTT
CAWSRDRTGEANTEAFF
>TRBV15|.|TRBJ2-5|TRBD1
TGTGCCACCAGCATCGGGACAGGGTCCCAAGAGACCCAGTACTTC
CATSIGTGSQETQYF
>TRBV20-1|.|TRBJ1-5|.
TGCAGTGCTAGAGCAGGGTACGGGCAGCCCCAGCATTTT
CSARAGYGQPQHF
>TRBV4-1|.|TRBJ1-4|.
TGCGCCAGCTCGTGGGGGCAAGTTGAAAAACTGTTTTTT
CASSWGQVEKLFF
>TRBV4-1|.|TRBJ1-1|.
TGCGCCAGCAGCCAAGAACTGCAGGGAAGTTGGACTGAAGCTTTCTTT
CASSQELQGSWTEAFF
>TRBV27|.|TRBJ2-3|.
TGTGCCAGCAGTTTAGCCTCTGTACCCGATACGCAGTATTTT
CASSLASVPDTQYF
>TRBV5-6|.|TRBJ1-2|TRBD1
TGTGCCAGCAGCTTAGGACAGGCTGACTATGGCTACACCTTC
CASSLGQADYGYTF
>TRBV6-5|.|TRBJ1-1|TRBD1
TGTGCCAGCAGTCTTGGGACAGGGCTGGGAGCTTTCTTT
CASSLGTGLGAFF
>TRBV27|.|TRBJ1-1|.
TGTGCCAGCAGTTCGGGGGCAGAAGCTTTCTTT
CASSSGAEAFF
>TRBV27|.|TRBJ2-7|TRBD1
TGTGCCAGCAGCCGACAGGGGTGGTCCTACGAGCAGTACTTC
CASSRQGWSYEQYF
>TRBV9|.|TRBJ1-4|.
TGTGCCAGCAGCGGGGGAGGGGTAACTAATGAAAAACTGTTTTTT
CASSGGGVTNEKLFF
>TRBV27|.|TRBJ2-7|.
TGTGCCAGCGCCGTAGAAGGCCTCGGCTACGAGCAGTACTTC
CASAVEGLGYEQYF
>TRBV7-9|.|TRBJ2-1|TRBD2
TGTGCCAGCAGCTTCGGGACTAGCGGGATCGATGAGCAGTTCTTC
CASSFGTSGIDEQFF
>TRBV7-9|.|TRBJ2-1|TRBD1
TGTGCCAGCAGACCGACAGGGGACAATGAGCAGTTCTTC
CASRPTGDNEQFF
>TRBV29-1|.|TRBJ2-1|TRBD2
TGCAGCGTTTTTAGCGGAGCGGGGAATGAGCAGTTCTTC
CSVFSGAGNEQFF
>TRBV14|.|TRBJ2-4|TRBD1
TGTGCCAGCAGCCATAGGACAGGGGGCTTGGACATTCAGTACTTC
CASSHRTGGLDIQYF
>TRBV29-1|once|TRBJ1-1|.
TGCAGCGCCCCACTGGGGCTGCCGAACACTGAAGCTTTCTTT
CSAPLGLPNTEAFF
>TRBV4-1|.|TRBJ2-5|.
TGCGCCAGCAGCCAAGCTATGGGACATCCGGAGACCCAGTACTTC
CASSQAMGHPETQYF
>TRBV11-2|.|TRBJ2-7|.
TGTGCCAGCAGCCTCATCGGACAGCCGACCGGCGAGCAGTACTTC
CASSLIGQPTGEQYF
>TRBV9|once|TRBJ2-7|TRBD2
TGTGCCAGCAGCTCCTCTAGTGAGGCGGGAGAAGAACTCTACGAGCAGTACTTC
CASSSSSEAGEELYEQYF
>TRBV5-6|.|TRBJ2-1|.
TGTGCCAGCAGCTTGCCGTCTCCGACATCCTACAATGAGCAGTTCTTC
CASSLPSPTSYNEQFF
>TRBV21-1|.|TRBJ2-5|.
TGTGCCAGCAGCAGCGAACGGTGGTCGGGGGAGACCCAGTACTTC
CASSSERWSGETQYF
>TRBV28|.|TRBJ2-5|.
TGTGCCAGCAGTTTATTAGGCCAGGGCTGGACCCAGTACTTC
CASSLLGQGWTQYF
>TRBV12-3/TRBV12-4|.|TRBJ2-1|TRBD2
TGTGCCAGCAGACCGGGACTAGGAGAGAACAATGAGCAGTTCTTC
CASRPGLGENNEQFF
>TRBV7-9|.|TRBJ2-4|.
TGTGCCAGCGGGGAATCCAAAAACATTCAGTACTTC
CASGESKNIQYF
>TRBV27|.|TRBJ2-1|.
TGTGCCAGCAGTTTAGAGTTTGAGGATATTGGTGAGCAGTTCTTC
CASSLEFEDIGEQFF
>TRBV14|.|TRBJ2-4|.
TGTGCCAGCAGCCAAGTGGGGGGTTTCCAGTACTTC
CASSQVGGFQYF
>TRBV10-2|.|TRBJ1-4|.
TGCGCCAGTAAGGACACGGGAAATGAAAAACTGTTTTTT
CASKDTGNEKLFF
>TRBV28|.|TRBJ2-5|.
TGTGCCAGCACCCTCCCGGGGGGCCAGGGAGTGTGGGAGACCCAGTACTTC
CASTLPGGQGVWETQYF
>TRBV27|.|TRBJ2-1|TRBD2
TGTGCCAGCAAAATTAGCGGGAGTACCCCCAATGAGCAGTTCTTC
CASKISGSTPNEQFF